This T cell receptor (beta chain) comes out of a study of control samples from healthy donors and cancer patients. J gave up 2 bases and V 3 bases, and 3 bases lay outside the gene matches. From germline, CDR1 is SGHRS and CDR2 YFSETQ. This CDR3 region has 14 residues. Using immunoSEQ multiplex PCR, the repertoire was profiled, and TCRdb retains in-frame clones only, with some absent. This sample has under 300,000 clones; approximately 80% occur once, and the top ten carry more than 10%. This receptor was obtained from a woman aged 60 to 75 with lung cancer. This chain joins TRBV5-1 and TRBJ2-7; TRBD1 aligns across 9 bases. The source material was PBMCs. The CDR3 DNA follows: TGCGCCAGCAGCTCGACAGGGGGAGCCTACGAGCAGTACTTC. Its translation is CASSSTGGAYEQYF.